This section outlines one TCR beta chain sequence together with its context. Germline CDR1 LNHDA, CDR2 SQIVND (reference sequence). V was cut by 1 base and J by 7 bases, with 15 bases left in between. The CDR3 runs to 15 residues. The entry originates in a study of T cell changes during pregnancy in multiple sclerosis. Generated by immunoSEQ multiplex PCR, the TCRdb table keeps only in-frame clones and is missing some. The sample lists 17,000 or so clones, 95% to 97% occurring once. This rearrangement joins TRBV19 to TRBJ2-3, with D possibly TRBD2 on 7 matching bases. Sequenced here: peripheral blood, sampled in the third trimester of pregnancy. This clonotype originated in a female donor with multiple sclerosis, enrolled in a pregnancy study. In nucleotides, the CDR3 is TGTGCCAGTAGTATAGGAGGAGGGGGAGGGTATACGCAGTATTTT. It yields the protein CASSIGGGGGYTQYF.